This T cell receptor beta chain derives from a study of T cell responses to AZD1222 COVID-19 vaccine. Points from the study as a whole: The donor group comprised mostly white British people and more females; the analysis possibly underestimated clonal diversity. Baseline antibody screening turned up just a handful of seropositive AZD1222 recipients. An increase in Spike-specific TCR breadth and depth was observed after two AZD1222 doses.

Here immunoSEQ multiplex PCR was the method, and the copy in TCRdb shows in-frame clones only, minus some. The repertoire includes around 140,000 clones, just over 90% of them detected once, and about 8.6% sits in the top ten. In its sample, this clone was seen once. The antigen is undetermined. Unmatched junction bases numbered 5, after V lost 3 bases and J lost 4 bases. The CDR3 extends over 14 amino acids. CDR1 is SEHNR, CDR2 FQNEAQ, per germline (reference sequence). J is TRBJ1-2 and V is TRBV7-9; 7 bases fit TRBD1. This material consisted of peripheral blood, taken on day 0 of AZD1222 vaccination. The clonotype comes from an adult in good health. This CDR3 reads CASSFDREVYGYTF. CDR3 bases: TGTGCCAGCAGCTTTGACAGGGAGGTCTATGGCTACACCTTC.